This paragraph reports one T cell receptor (beta chain). The data belong to a study of CD8 T cells in Susac syndrome. V shed 5 bases and J 2 bases; nucleotides not matched to a gene: 1. Germline-derived CDR1 and CDR2 are SGHTA and FQGTGA. The CDR3 is 15 residues long. Random hexamers were used to reverse transcribe the RNA input (about 0.5 to 1 ug). Coverage of TCR beta CDR3 amplification by immunoSEQ multiplex PCR extended to 54 Vbeta and 13 Jbeta. TCRdb redid the calling of the immunoSEQ multiplex PCR reads with MiXCR, one entry per CDR3 protein. The sample consists of 250,000 to 300,000 distinct CDR3 sequences, 89% of them appearing once.

The chain joins TRBV7-3 to TRBJ2-1; TRBD2 aligns across 12 bases. Sequencing input: CD8+ T cells from PBMCs. This sequence was found in a human donor with multiple sclerosis. CDR3: CASSASGGAYNEQFF. The CDR3 DNA reads as TGTGCCAGCAGCGCTAGCGGGGGGGCCTACAATGAGCAGTTCTTC.